Below, 32 T cell receptor beta chains from the same sample are listed, as sequenced in a study of Graves' ophthalmopathy and Graves' hyperthyroidism. Beta-chain TCR CDR3 regions were amplified from RNA transcripts. After a first-round RT-PCR with HTBI primers, a second-round multiplex PCR was run. Via MiXCR, TCRdb re-called the multiplex PCR reads, giving one row per CDR3 protein. The sample gives just over 600,000 distinct CDR3 sequences, roughly 20% of which show up once; more than 5.5% is in the top ten. The sample comprised peripheral blood. The origin of the receptors is a woman in her late teens or twenties with stable Graves' hyperthyroidism. Some clones in this sample may be carry-over from other donors' samples.

This clonotype was counted many times. This chain uses TRBV18 with TRBJ1-2; D possibly corresponds to TRBD1 (5 bases). Germline V gene data show CDR1 as KGHSH and CDR2 as LQKENI. V gave up 1 base and J gave up 9 bases, with 12 bases separating them. The length of the CDR3 is 13 residues. The CDR3 loop is CASSPRQEDSYTF. CDR3 DNA sequence: TGTGCCAGCTCACCACGGCAGGAGGACAGCTACACCTTC.

This clonotype was observed a few times. V and J are TRBV9 and TRBJ2-5, with 9 nucleotides matching TRBD1. Germline V gives CDR1 SGDLS, CDR2 YYNGEE. The CDR3 extends over 15 amino acids. V gave up 4 bases and J gave up 5 bases; unmatched junction bases: 9. CDR3 in DNA: TGTGCCAGCAGCTTCGCGGGACAGGGAGGCGAGACCCAGTACTTC. This encodes CASSFAGQGGETQYF.

This clonotype has only a few counts. J is TRBJ2-4 and V is TRBV4-1, with 9 bases matching TRBD1. The CDR3 runs 15 residues. J was trimmed by 5 bases and V by 3 bases; bases with no gene match: 5. Germline loops: CDR1 MGHRA, CDR2 YSYEKL. For the CDR3, the DNA is TGCGCCAGCAGCCATTGGACAGGGGCCGAAAACATTCAGTACTTC. Translation gives CASSHWTGAENIQYF.

This clonotype was seen many times. This chain uses TRBV11-1 with TRBJ2-5; 9 bases are shared with TRBD1. V shed 5 bases, J shed 2 bases, and the junction held 6 bases outside the gene matches. The CDR3 length is 15 residues. The germline V gene encodes CDR1 SGHAT and CDR2 FQDESV (reference sequence). The CDR3 protein is CASSHGTGTQETQYF. In nucleotides, the CDR3 is TGTGCCAGCAGCCACGGGACAGGGACACAAGAGACCCAGTACTTC.

This clonotype was seen many times. The chain links TRBV12-3 or TRBV12-4 to TRBJ2-4; D remains unclear. The CDR3 length is 15 residues. Trimming shortened V by 4 bases and J by 0 bases, and 10 bases separated the two germline ends. CDR3 nucleotide sequence: TGTGCCAGCAGTTCTGGCGGAGTAGCCAAAAACATTCAGTACTTC. This translates into CASSSGGVAKNIQYF.

The chain couples TRBV27 to TRBJ1-1; D not resolved. V dropped 8 bases and J dropped 0 bases, with 10 bases sitting between them. Germline V lookup: CDR1 MNHEY, CDR2 SMNVEV (reference sequence). This CDR3 is built from 13 residues. CDR3 region: CASLGGMNTEAFF. In DNA, the CDR3 is TGTGCCAGCCTAGGAGGGATGAACACTGAAGCTTTCTTT.

The gene calls are TRBV27 and TRBJ1-2; 12 bases are shared with TRBD1. The germline V gene encodes CDR1 MNHEY and CDR2 SMNVEV (reference sequence). The CDR3 spans 14 residues. V trimming: 5 bases; J trimming: 6 bases; junction bases outside the gene matches: 4. The CDR3: CASSMGTGGDGYTF. CDR3 nucleotides: TGTGCCAGCAGTATGGGGACAGGGGGCGATGGCTACACCTTC.

The CDR3 spells CAWSPGAGYGYTF. The DNA for the CDR3 is TGTGCCTGGAGTCCGGGGGCGGGCTATGGCTACACCTTC. The genes are TRBV30 and TRBJ1-2, with a tentative D call TRBD1 (6 bases). The germline V gene has CDR1 GTSNPN and CDR2 SVGIG (reference sequence). CDR3 size: 13 residues. Trimming stripped 2 bases from V and 4 bases from J, with 11 bases between.

V is TRBV6-1 and J is TRBJ2-7, with D perhaps TRBD1 (6 bases). V lost 8 bases and J lost 3, with 11 bases in between. The CDR3 spans 12 residues. The germline gives CDR1 MNHNS, CDR2 SASEGT. CDR3 protein: CASFDRFYEQYF. Written as DNA, the CDR3 is TGTGCCAGCTTCGACAGGTTCTACGAGCAGTACTTC.

The chain combines TRBV6-2 or TRBV6-3 with TRBJ1-2; D gene ambiguous. The V and J ends lost 5 bases and 4 bases respectively, with 11 bases between them. The CDR3 spans 13 residues. Looked up from germline, CDR1 is MNHEY and CDR2 is SVGEGT. The CDR3 region has the DNA TGTGCCAGCAGTCAGTACACCTCCTATGGCTACACCTTC. Its protein product is CASSQYTSYGYTF.

The chain joins TRBV12-3 or TRBV12-4 to TRBJ2-7; 8 bases align to TRBD2. This CDR3 region has 13 residues. J was trimmed by 4 bases and V by 5 bases; bases with no gene match: 4. In nucleotides, the CDR3 is TGTGCCAGCAGTCAAGCGGGAGTTTACGAGCAGTACTTC. Protein product: CASSQAGVYEQYF.

This clonotype was counted many times. The CDR3 region is CASSWDRARETQYF. The CDR3 bases are TGTGCCAGCAGCTGGGACAGGGCCAGGGAGACCCAGTACTTC. J is TRBJ2-5 and V is TRBV6-5; 9 bases align to TRBD1. The ends lost 6 bases at V and 5 bases at J; junction bases unmatched: 7. The germline gives CDR1 MNHEY, CDR2 SVGAGI. The CDR3 is 14 amino acids.

CDR3 residues: CASSKGLKDRGYQETQYF. The CDR3, as DNA: TGTGCCAGCAGTAAGGGACTTAAGGACAGGGGCTACCAAGAGACCCAGTACTTC. V usage is TRBV28 and J usage is TRBJ2-5, with TRBD1 matching 9 bases. Trimming took 5 bases from V and 0 from J; bases not matched to a gene: 13. Germline-derived CDR1 and CDR2 are MDHEN and SYDVKM. The CDR3 runs 18 residues.

The sample holds many counts of this clonotype. The chain recombines TRBV11-2 with TRBJ1-6; TRBD1 matches 11 bases. Germline V lookup: CDR1 SGHAT, CDR2 FQNNGV. The CDR3 length is 16 residues. Unmatched junction bases numbered 3, after V lost 1 base and J lost 7 bases. The CDR3 bases are TGTGCCAGCAGCTTAGTAAGGGACAGGGGGAATTCACCCCTCCACTTT. Translating gives CASSLVRDRGNSPLHF.

This clonotype was seen more than once but under ten times. The V call is TRBV20-1, the J call TRBJ1-6, with 7 bases lining up with TRBD1. Germline trimming cut 0 bases from V and 10 bases from J; bases unmatched to any gene: 9. Germline values: CDR1 DFQATT, CDR2 SNEGSKA (reference sequence). The CDR3 contains 15 residues. Here the CDR3 reads CSARDPWTGNSPLHF. In DNA, the CDR3 is TGCAGTGCTAGAGATCCCTGGACAGGAAACTCACCCCTCCACTTT.

This clonotype was seen at least ten times. This chain joins TRBV7-2 and TRBJ2-5; D not certain. Trimming left V 7 bases short and J 7 bases short, with 31 bases between. The CDR3 consists of 18 residues. Germline CDR1 is SGHTA and CDR2 is FQGNSA. As DNA, the CDR3 is TGTGCCAGCACCCCCGGCATGTACAGAGCAAGCCGCATGTGGACCCAGTACTTC. Its protein is CASTPGMYRASRMWTQYF. Using reference TRBV7-2 and TRBJ2-5 for the parts outside the CDR3, the full variable domain is GAGVSQSPSNKVTEKGKDVELRCDPISGHTALYWYRQSLGQGLEFLIYFQGNSAPDKSGLPSDRFSAERTGGSVSTLTIQRTQQEDSAVYLCASTPGMYRASRMWTQYFGPGTRLLVL.

CDR3 protein: CASSSQTTYEQYF. As DNA, the CDR3 is TGTGCCAGCAGTTCTCAAACAACCTACGAGCAGTACTTC. The chain combines TRBV6-2 or TRBV6-3 with TRBJ2-7, with D unclear. Germline CDR1 reads MNHEY; CDR2 reads SVGEGT. V was pared by 4 bases and J by 2 bases, with 9 bases between. There are 13 residues in the CDR3.

This clonotype was picked up many times. The genes are TRBV28 and TRBJ2-7; 9 nucleotides match TRBD1. The germline CDR1 and CDR2 sequences are MDHEN and SYDVKM. J gave up 2 bases and V 5 bases, and 7 bases lay outside the gene matches. This CDR3 has 15 amino acids. CDR3 nucleotide sequence: TGTGCCAGCAGTCCTGGGACAGGGATCACCTACGAGCAGTACTTC. Its translation is CASSPGTGITYEQYF.

This clonotype showed up many times. The rearrangement links TRBV29-1 to TRBJ1-6, with D tentatively TRBD1 (5 bases). Trimming took 8 bases from V and 8 from J, leaving 19 bases between them. The CDR3 loop spans 14 amino acids. CDR1 and CDR2 (germline): SQVTM, ANQGSEA. The CDR3 region has the DNA TGCAGCTCCAGTAGCAGGGAATCGGATTCACCCCTCCACTTT. It is translated as CSSSSRESDSPLHF.

This sequence joins TRBV12-3 or TRBV12-4 and TRBJ1-1; possibly TRBD1 for D (6 bases). The V end lost 3 bases, the J end lost 5 bases, and 10 bases lay between the germline ends. The CDR3 spans 13 residues. The CDR3 DNA sequence: TGTGCCAGCAGTTTTCACCAGGGGACTGAAGCTTTCTTT. Translated: CASSFHQGTEAFF.

This clonotype was recorded at least ten times. This chain links TRBV12-3 or TRBV12-4 with TRBJ1-1; D gene ambiguous. V was trimmed by 7 bases and J by 4 bases, leaving 10 bases between them. The CDR3 extends over 12 amino acids. CDR3 amino acids: CASTRRGTEAFF. The CDR3, as DNA: TGTGCCAGCACCCGACGTGGCACTGAAGCTTTCTTT.

The CDR3 coding sequence is TGTGCCAGCAGTCAGGGGGGCGGACGCTCTGGGGCCAACGTCCTGACTTTC. Translating it yields CASSQGGGRSGANVLTF. The gene calls are TRBV25-1 and TRBJ2-6; a possible D gene is TRBD1 (7 bases). This CDR3 has 17 residues. Germline loops: CDR1 MGHDK, CDR2 SYGVNS. Trimming took 5 bases from V and 0 from J, leaving 14 bases between them.

This clonotype showed up many times. The chain joins TRBV19 to TRBJ1-1; D uncertain. CDR3 length: 12 residues. V gave up 5 bases and J gave up 3 bases, with 7 bases separating them. Germline CDR1 is LNHDA and CDR2 is SQIVND (reference sequence). The DNA for the CDR3 is TGTGCCAGTAGTGAGGGATACACTGAAGCTTTCTTT. Translating gives CASSEGYTEAFF.

At least ten counts were recorded for this clonotype. The rearrangement joins TRBV27 to TRBJ1-1; no firm D call. Trimming pared 5 bases from V and 1 base from J, leaving 11 bases between. Germline CDR1 reads MNHEY; CDR2 reads SMNVEV (reference sequence). The CDR3 has 14 amino acids. DNA for the CDR3: TGTGCCAGCAGTCCCGCGGAAACGAACACTGAAGCTTTCTTT. Translation gives CASSPAETNTEAFF.

This clonotype was observed many times. The chain joins TRBV6-1 to TRBJ1-5; D gene uncertain. Germline CDR1 MNHNS, CDR2 SASEGT. V was clipped by 5 bases and J by 6 bases, with 14 bases between them. This CDR3 is built from 14 residues. CDR3 in amino acids: CASSRSGFSQPQHF. CDR3 coding DNA: TGTGCCAGCAGTCGTTCCGGATTTAGTCAGCCCCAGCATTTT.

The chain's CDR3 is CASSRGMNQPQHF. For the CDR3, the DNA is TGTGCCAGCAGCCGGGGAATGAATCAGCCCCAGCATTTT. This chain connects TRBV3-1 to TRBJ1-5; D gene ambiguous. The CDR3 runs 13 residues. V was clipped by 4 bases and J by 4 bases, with 8 bases between them. Per the germline V gene, CDR1 is LGHDT and CDR2 is YNNKEL (reference sequence).

In this sample, this clonotype turned up many times. J is TRBJ2-2 and V is TRBV7-8, with TRBD1 matching over 7 bases. The CDR3 length is 15 residues. V lost 5 bases and J lost 3; bases outside the gene matches: 6. Germline loops: CDR1 SGHVS, CDR2 FQNEAQ. The CDR3 nucleotides are TGTGCCAGCAGCCCACGGGACAGCTACACCGGGGAGCTGTTTTTT. Protein product: CASSPRDSYTGELFF.

This clonotype was recorded at least ten times. The rearrangement uses TRBV12-3 or TRBV12-4 and TRBJ2-5; D call uncertain. V gave up 1 base and J gave up 4 bases, with 13 bases separating them. The CDR3 consists of 15 residues. CDR3: CASSLVGSLGETQYF. The CDR3 DNA reads as TGTGCCAGCAGTTTAGTTGGGTCCCTGGGAGAGACCCAGTACTTC.

This clonotype was counted ten times or more. DNA for the CDR3: TGTGCCAGCAGTGAAGGGACGGGTTCCTACGAGCAGTACTTC. Protein sequence: CASSEGTGSYEQYF. The rearrangement uses TRBV6-1 and TRBJ2-7; no firm D call. V lost 1 base, J lost 1 base, and 8 bases lay in between. CDR1 and CDR2 from the germline V gene are MNHNS and SASEGT. The CDR3 has 14 amino acids.

This clonotype was counted ten times or more. The chain has TRBV6-1 and TRBJ1-2, with TRBD1 identical over 7 bases. V shed 3 bases, J shed 6 bases, and the junction held 4 bases outside the gene matches. Germline CDR1 and CDR2: MNHNS and SASEGT. This CDR3 spans 13 amino acids. This CDR3 reads CASSETGYNGYTF. CDR3 DNA: TGTGCCAGCAGTGAGACAGGGTATAATGGCTACACCTTC.

This clonotype was found many times. This chain uses TRBV7-9 with TRBJ2-2; the match to TRBD2 covers 10 bases. This CDR3 has 15 residues. Per germline, CDR1 SEHNR and CDR2 FQNEAQ (reference sequence). The junction had 7 bases not matched to a gene; V was cut back by 5 bases and J by 7 bases. The CDR3 reads CASSPLAGVHGELFF. CDR3 in DNA: TGTGCCAGCAGCCCTCTAGCGGGGGTTCACGGGGAGCTGTTTTTT.

This clonotype was seen ten or more times. V usage is TRBV7-4 and J usage is TRBJ2-5; TRBD1 aligns across 7 bases. Germline CDR1 SGHVT, CDR2 SQSDAQ. Germline trimming cut 3 bases from V and 1 base from J; bases unmatched to any gene: 5. CDR3 length equals 15 residues. The DNA for the CDR3 is TGTGCCAGCAGCTTGGCTCCAGGGGGCCAAGAGACCCAGTACTTC. Translation: CASSLAPGGQETQYF.